These 26 T cell receptor beta chains were all obtained from the same sample, sequenced in a study of cytomegalovirus exposure and HLA in healthy donors (dated by TCRdb to 2016 to 2017). Libraries were made using the immunoSEQ multiplex PCR assay. A mixture of 60 forward primers for TCR Vbeta segments and 13 reverse primers for TCR Jbeta segments was used in the multiplex PCR. TCRdb limited this immuneACCESS table to in-frame rearrangements with V and J called. A share of clones is missing; checked studies link under half to unresolved V genes, and the rest is unexplained. A total of 100,000 or so clones appear in this sample, roughly 70% of them only once. The ten top clones hold about 2.5% of the sample. Material for sequencing was PBMCs. The receptors shown here come from a man aged 45-65 years in good health and CMV-seronegative.

CDR3 in amino acids: CASSRRGTVDEKLFF. CDR3 nucleotides: TGTGCCAGCAGTCGCCGGGGGACAGTGGACGAAAAACTGTTTTTT. The chain uses TRBV6-5 and TRBJ1-4, with 7 bases lining up with TRBD1. Germline V gene data show CDR1 as MNHEY and CDR2 as SVGAGI. Trimming at V came to 5 bases and at J to 8 bases, leaving 11 bases not matched to a gene. There are 15 residues in the CDR3.

This chain joins TRBV4-1 and TRBJ2-1; D perhaps matches TRBD2 (5 bases). V lost 8 bases, J lost 9 bases, and 14 bases lay in between. The germline V gene encodes CDR1 MGHRA and CDR2 YSYEKL. The length of the CDR3 is 12 residues. The CDR3 sequence is CASSQSGTEQFF. CDR3 coding DNA: TGCGCCAGCTCCCAAAGCGGCACTGAGCAGTTCTTC.

The CDR3, as DNA: TGCAGTGCTAGGGCCACCGGGACAGAGTACTTC. Translating it yields CSARATGTEYF. J is TRBJ2-7 and V is TRBV20-1; TRBD1 matches 7 bases. V trimming: 3 bases; J trimming: 11 bases; junction bases outside the gene matches: 7. This CDR3 has 11 residues. Germline V gives CDR1 DFQATT, CDR2 SNEGSKA (reference sequence).

This rearrangement joins TRBV4-1 to TRBJ1-1; 8 positions agree with TRBD1. This CDR3 is 15 amino acids long. Looked up from germline, CDR1 is MGHRA and CDR2 is YSYEKL. The V and J ends lost 4 bases and 1 base, in that order; junction bases with no gene match: 5. The CDR3 loop reads CASSRQGLQNTEAFF. The CDR3, as DNA: TGCGCCAGCAGCCGACAGGGGCTCCAGAACACTGAAGCTTTCTTT.

The chain is built from TRBV28 and TRBJ2-1; 8 bases are shared with TRBD2. Germline CDR1 reads MDHEN; CDR2 reads SYDVKM. With V trimmed by 5 bases and J by 8 bases, 11 bases remained unmatched. The CDR3 spans 15 residues. This CDR3 reads CASSSGRLLYDEQFF. In nucleotides, the CDR3 is TGTGCCAGCAGTAGCGGGAGACTTTTATATGATGAGCAGTTCTTC. Combining the CDR3 with reference TRBV28 and TRBJ2-1 gives the whole variable domain DVKVTQSSRYLVKRTGEKVFLECVQDMDHENMFWYRQDPGLGLRLIYFSYDVKMKEKGDIPEGYSVSREKKERFSLILESASTNQTSMYLCASSSGRLLYDEQFFGPGTRLTVL.

The rearrangement uses TRBV7-9 and TRBJ2-7; TRBD1 aligns across 7 bases. Germline V gene lookup returns CDR1 SEHNR and CDR2 FQNEAQ (reference sequence). V gave up 4 bases and J gave up 2 bases; unmatched junction bases: 14. This CDR3 spans 17 amino acids. CDR3: CASSSTGDSSIAYEQYF. Written as DNA, the CDR3 is TGTGCCAGCAGCTCAACCGGGGACAGTTCGATCGCCTACGAGCAGTACTTC.

The chain combines TRBV7-3 with TRBJ2-3; D possibly corresponds to TRBD2 (6 bases). CDR1 and CDR2 from the germline V gene are SGHTA and FQGTGA. Trimming took off 3 bases at V and 5 bases at J, with 9 bases between the two ends. The CDR3 runs to 13 residues. The CDR3 protein is CASSFEEGDTQYF. In nucleotides, the CDR3 is TGTGCCAGCAGCTTTGAGGAGGGAGATACGCAGTATTTT.

The rearrangement uses TRBV6-1 and TRBJ1-5; tentatively, D is TRBD1 (5 bases). The germline gives CDR1 MNHNS, CDR2 SASEGT. V shed 2 bases and J shed 7 bases, with 15 bases lying between them. The CDR3 is made up of 15 amino acids. CDR3 DNA: TGTGCCAGCAGTGAAAGTAGTGCTCGGGGGCAGCCCCAGCATTTT. It yields the protein CASSESSARGQPQHF.

The chain employs TRBV11-3 and TRBJ1-5; weak D call: TRBD1 (6 bases). V was pared by 3 bases and J by 3 bases, with 12 bases between. CDR1 is SGHNT and CDR2 is YENEEA in the germline V gene. The length of the CDR3 is 15 residues. CDR3 sequence: CASSFSGQPNQPQHF. The CDR3 DNA follows: TGTGCCAGCAGCTTTTCCGGACAGCCCAATCAGCCCCAGCATTTT. Full variable domain (outside the CDR3, taken from reference TRBV11-3 and TRBJ1-5): EAGVVQSPRYKIIEKKQPVAFWCNPISGHNTLYWYLQNLGQGPELLIRYENEEAVDDSQLPKDRFSAERLKGVDSTLKIQPAELGDSAVYLCASSFSGQPNQPQHFGDGTRLSIL.

The genes are TRBV11-2 and TRBJ1-1; D is perhaps TRBD1 (5 bases). Germline loops: CDR1 SGHAT, CDR2 FQNNGV. V dropped 1 base and J dropped 4 bases, with 13 bases sitting between them. The CDR3 is 15 amino acids. In nucleotides, the CDR3 is TGTGCCAGCAGCTTAGTCGGGGGTCCGGGCACTGAAGCTTTCTTT. This sequence encodes CASSLVGGPGTEAFF.

This clone was seen only once. The J gene is TRBJ1-4, the V gene TRBV5-1, with D possibly matching TRBD1 (5 bases). V gave up 2 bases and J gave up 7 bases, with 12 bases separating them. The CDR3 length is 14 residues. Germline CDR1 reads SGHRS; CDR2 reads YFSETQ. The CDR3 here is CASSLQALSEKLFF. The CDR3 nucleotides read TGCGCCAGCAGCTTACAGGCCCTTAGTGAAAAACTGTTTTTT.

This rearrangement joins TRBV7-9 to TRBJ2-7, with 12 positions matching TRBD2. Germline lookup yields CDR1 SEHNR and CDR2 FQNEAQ (reference sequence). This CDR3 has 15 amino acids. J was trimmed by 3 bases and V by 5 bases; bases with no gene match: 5. The CDR3 loop is CASSLGTSGFYEQYF. CDR3 DNA sequence: TGTGCCAGCAGCCTGGGGACTAGCGGGTTCTACGAGCAGTACTTC.

This chain uses TRBV5-1 with TRBJ1-1; D is perhaps TRBD1 (6 bases). CDR1 is SGHRS, CDR2 YFSETQ, per germline. The length of the CDR3 is 14 residues. Trimming pared 4 bases from V and 1 base from J, leaving 11 bases between. The CDR3 region is CASSQTGGNTEAFF. The DNA of the CDR3 is TGCGCCAGCAGCCAGACAGGCGGGAACACTGAAGCTTTCTTT.

The chain couples TRBV5-4 to TRBJ2-5, with 7 nucleotides matching TRBD1. The CDR3 contains 15 residues. From germline, CDR1 is SGHNT and CDR2 YYREEE (reference sequence). Trimming removed 5 bases from V and 1 base from J; junction bases left unmatched: 8. The DNA for the CDR3 is TGTGCCAGCAGACCGGCCGACAGGGCCCAAGAGACCCAGTACTTC. Protein sequence: CASRPADRAQETQYF.

CDR3 amino acids: CASSSRTAASYEQYF. CDR3 in DNA: TGTGCCAGCTCGTCCCGGACAGCCGCATCCTACGAGCAGTACTTC. The V gene is TRBV18, the J gene TRBJ2-7, with D maybe TRBD1 (6 bases). Germline CDR1 reads KGHSH; CDR2 reads LQKENI. V was shortened by 6 bases and J by 1 base, with 16 bases between the two germline ends. This CDR3 is built from 15 residues.

To note about this clone: The junction departs from germline at one end; a sequencing error may be responsible. This chain links TRBV5-6 with TRBJ2-7; 8 nucleotides line up with TRBD1. Germline V gene sequence: CDR1 SGHDT, CDR2 YYEEEE. There are 13 residues in the CDR3. The CDR3 here is CASSLSALRTGSF. CDR3 bases: TGTGCCAGCAGCCTATCCGCCCTTAGGACAGGGAGCTTC.

This chain links TRBV5-4 with TRBJ2-7; 12 bases match TRBD2. This CDR3 has 14 residues. Germline CDR1 reads SGHNT; CDR2 reads YYREEE (reference sequence). The trim removed 0 bases at V and 7 bases at J, leaving 2 bases unmatched. This CDR3 reads CASSLGLAGVEQYF. DNA of the CDR3: TGTGCCAGCAGCTTGGGACTAGCGGGGGTTGAGCAGTACTTC.

The J gene is TRBJ1-2, the V gene TRBV7-2, with D uncertain. The length of the CDR3 is 13 residues. Germline CDR1 SGHTA, CDR2 FQGNSA. With 2 bases removed from V and 3 bases from J, the gap between germline ends came to 7 bases. CDR3 sequence (DNA): TGTGCCAGCAGCTTAAGCTCGGACTATGGCTACACCTTC. It codes for CASSLSSDYGYTF.

V usage is TRBV29-1 and J usage is TRBJ2-7, with TRBD1 matching over 7 bases. Germline loops: CDR1 SQVTM, CDR2 ANQGSEA. Germline trimming cut 7 bases from V and 1 base from J; bases unmatched to any gene: 10. This CDR3 contains 14 residues. The CDR3 DNA reads as TGCAGCGCCCGCCCTCGGGACAGATCCTACGAGCAGTACTTC. Translated: CSARPRDRSYEQYF.

In its sample, this clone was seen a few times. The rearrangement uses TRBV6-5 and TRBJ2-1; the match to TRBD2 covers 12 bases. The CDR3 consists of 15 residues. The V and J ends lost 8 bases and 6 bases, in that order; junction bases with no gene match: 8. Germline V lookup: CDR1 MNHEY, CDR2 SVGAGI. The CDR3 reads CASSIASGGANEQFF. In DNA form, the CDR3 reads TGTGCCAGCTCAATTGCTAGCGGGGGGGCCAATGAGCAGTTCTTC.

The CDR3 DNA is TGCAGTGCTCAGCGGGATGAGCAGTTCTTC. Amino acids: CSAQRDEQFF. The chain couples TRBV20-1 to TRBJ2-1; perhaps TRBD2 as D (6 bases). Deletions cut 5 bases from V and 8 bases from J, with 7 bases between. CDR1 is DFQATT and CDR2 is SNEGSKA in the germline V gene (reference sequence). The CDR3 sequence is 10 residues long.

This clone was seen more than once but under ten times. CDR3 in amino acids: CSVGGGRREGSNEQFF. CDR3 DNA: TGCAGCGTTGGAGGGGGAAGGCGGGAGGGTTCGAATGAGCAGTTCTTC. The V gene is TRBV29-1, the J gene TRBJ2-1; 9 bases are shared with TRBD2. The CDR3 runs to 16 residues. CDR1 and CDR2 from the germline V gene are SQVTM and ANQGSEA. The V and J ends lost 4 bases and 7 bases, in that order; junction bases with no gene match: 14.

The genes are TRBV5-6 and TRBJ2-1; tentatively, D is TRBD2 (5 bases). Germline values: CDR1 SGHDT, CDR2 YYEEEE. V was trimmed by 0 bases and J by 10 bases, leaving 11 bases between them. CDR3 length equals 13 residues. DNA for the CDR3: TGTGCCAGCAGCTTGGGGTTAGAGGGAGAGCAGTTCTTC. Protein sequence: CASSLGLEGEQFF.

V usage is TRBV19 and J usage is TRBJ2-7; 10 bases map to TRBD2. From germline, CDR1 is LNHDA and CDR2 SQIVND (reference sequence). The CDR3 loop spans 17 amino acids. V shed 3 bases and J 2 bases; nucleotides not matched to a gene: 10. CDR3 loop: CASSIDSGRFEPYEQYF. The DNA for the CDR3 is TGTGCCAGTAGTATCGATAGCGGGAGGTTCGAACCCTACGAGCAGTACTTC.

The chain recombines TRBV28 with TRBJ2-1, with D possibly matching TRBD2 (6 bases). V was cut by 1 base and J by 6 bases, with 25 bases left in between. Germline loops: CDR1 MDHEN, CDR2 SYDVKM. This CDR3 is built from 19 residues. This CDR3 is CASSLSPSPRGDPSNEQFF. For the CDR3, the DNA is TGTGCCAGCAGTTTATCTCCCTCCCCCCGCGGGGATCCCTCCAATGAGCAGTTCTTC.

This clone has only a few counts. The V call is TRBV7-3, the J call TRBJ1-1; no clear D gene. The CDR3 sequence is 13 residues long. Germline loops: CDR1 SGHTA, CDR2 FQGTGA. V was pared by 3 bases and J by 1 base, with 6 bases between. The CDR3 DNA is TGTGCCAGCAGCTTGAGCGCGAACACTGAAGCTTTCTTT. Its translation: CASSLSANTEAFF.